This T cell receptor (beta chain) originates from a study of vaccination and CD4 T cells after COVID-19. Study-wide context: Post-COVID draws followed diagnosis by a median around 100 days (range 35 to 161). Cells were stimulated with overlapping spike peptide pools from SARS-CoV-2, HCoV-NL63, HCoV-OC43 and HCoV-229E.

With the Oncomine TCR Beta short-read assay, DNA from cultured CD4+ T cells was sequenced. TCRdb reprocessed the PCR reads with MiXCR, giving one entry per CDR3 protein. The sample contains over 10,000 distinct CDR3 sequences, roughly 36% of which appear only once. This clonotype was seen a few times. As yet, its antigen is unknown. Germline V gene sequence: CDR1 SGHTA, CDR2 FQGTGA. Trimming stripped 5 bases from V and 5 bases from J, with 21 bases between. The CDR3 has 16 amino acids. The treatment here: roughly 11-day PBMC culture with coronavirus spike peptide pools or control peptides (ViraFEST assay).

The specimen was cultured CD4+ T cells from blood. The chain recombines TRBV7-3 with TRBJ1-1; D perhaps matches TRBD1 (6 bases). This receptor was obtained from a human donor with COVID-19. The CDR3 is CASSPQGSRARTEAFF. The DNA for the CDR3 is TGTGCCAGCAGCCCCCAGGGGAGCAGGGCGCGTACTGAAGCTTTCTTT.